A selection of T cell receptor beta chains follows, all from one sample in a study of blood T cell repertoires in COVID-19. The assay was immunoSEQ multiplex PCR, and TCRdb's table has in-frame clones only and misses some. Of around 120,000 clones detected, about 90% appear once; the ten largest clones hold 3.8%. The material sequenced was peripheral blood. The receptor source for this set is a woman aged 60 to 75 with COVID-19, enrolled during active disease. CDR3s include the opening cysteine and the closing phenylalanine or tryptophan. Clone size is given for some rows only: seen once, a few or many times, or a class if the clone is expanded.

V	size	J	CDR3
TRBV5-4	.	TRBJ2-5	CASSGLGTEKRETQYF
TRBV5-1	.	TRBJ2-5	CASSFQGTLGTQYF
TRBV19	.	TRBJ1-3	CACNNWGPSGNTIYF
TRBV12-3/TRBV12-4	.	TRBJ2-7	CASTKTGAYEQYF
TRBV18	.	TRBJ1-4	CASSPGQSGEKLFF
TRBV12-3/TRBV12-4	.	TRBJ1-5	CASSYRVNQPQHF
TRBV30	.	TRBJ1-2	CAWSVSQGIGYTF
TRBV4-1	.	TRBJ2-5	CASSQDRTSGANSQETQYF
TRBV7-3	.	TRBJ2-3	CASSLSGSTDTQYF
TRBV9	.	TRBJ1-5	CASSVAVGTGLNSNQPQHF
TRBV15	.	TRBJ2-6	CATSIHSSGANVLTF
TRBV11-2	.	TRBJ1-1	CASSSLTEAFF
TRBV6-1	.	TRBJ2-2	CASSEALQGITGELFF
TRBV4-2	few	TRBJ1-2	CASSQEGQGVYGYTF
TRBV7-8	.	TRBJ1-6	CASSLEGQINSPLHF
TRBV2	.	TRBJ2-7	CASSEWQGVMEQYF
TRBV24-1	.	TRBJ2-7	CATSDPVTYEQYF
TRBV19	once	TRBJ2-5	CASSRSVEETQYF
TRBV10-3	.	TRBJ2-7	CAISESRQATYEQYF
TRBV13	once	TRBJ2-2	CASTPRESGELFF
TRBV19	.	TRBJ1-5	CASSMTGGNQPQHF
TRBV20-1	.	TRBJ1-1	CSANAGIEAFF
TRBV7-2	.	TRBJ2-1	CASKGSSGGYNEQFF
TRBV28	.	TRBJ2-1	CASSLLAGYNEQFF
TRBV4-1	.	TRBJ2-1	CASSQAGGNEQFF
TRBV6-6	.	TRBJ1-2	CASSLTGTPSERYTF
TRBV30	.	TRBJ2-7	CAWSWGQGVPDEQYF
TRBV27	.	TRBJ2-7	CASSDPGQGFYEQYF
TRBV7-2	.	TRBJ1-2	CASDLRVVSYGYTF
TRBV19	.	TRBJ2-7	CASSVTGTSTYEQYF
TRBV6-5	.	TRBJ2-3	CASSISGGTDTQYF
TRBV7-7	.	TRBJ2-1	CASSLRGGNEQFF
TRBV2	.	TRBJ2-1	CASRGFGQGPSEQFF
TRBV3-1/TRBV3-2	.	TRBJ1-6	CASSQGAVNSPLHF
TRBV19	.	TRBJ1-5	CASTRTGGGQPQHF
TRBV19	.	TRBJ1-1	CASATTANTEAFF
TRBV5-6	.	TRBJ1-2	CASSSGTEIYGYTF
TRBV7-2	.	TRBJ2-5	CASSLGLAEETQYF
TRBV6-4	.	TRBJ2-1	CASSAGGGVGEQFF
TRBV30	.	TRBJ1-2	CAWSYGTENYGYTF
TRBV2	.	TRBJ1-1	CASNLSPMLAAFF
TRBV7-2	once	TRBJ2-1	CASSFGQGGNEQFF
TRBV11-3	.	TRBJ2-1	CASSSGSQIHEQFF
TRBV19	.	TRBJ2-3	CASRRQGIMQDTQYF
TRBV20-1	.	TRBJ2-7	CSALLAYEQYF
TRBV10-3	few	TRBJ2-2	CAISEYRGPNTGELFF
TRBV7-2	.	TRBJ1-2	CASSLGGTKSNYGYTF
TRBV9	.	TRBJ2-7	CASSVGSAGHEQYF